This paragraph reports one TCR beta chain. Antigen unknown. The record originates from a study of blood T cells in healthy people across ages. The study, taken as a whole, reports: The percentage of naive T cells correlated strongly with TCR beta diversity. When one million T cells were used, diversity estimates were thought to be underestimates.

The second PCR ran roughly 6 to 11 cycles with a sample-barcoded 5' primer and J-beta primers. At least 3 million CDR3-containing paired-end reads were obtained per sample. TCRdb fed the 5' RACE reads into MiXCR, producing one record per CDR3 protein. The table has 540,000 or so distinct CDR3 sequences, around half seen once. CDR1 and CDR2 from the germline V gene are GTSNPN and SVGIG (reference sequence). This CDR3 is 14 amino acids long. Isolation of PBMCs gave at least 7 million cells per sample. Sequencing was done on a sample of blood. J is TRBJ2-4 and V is TRBV30; D ambiguous. The end of the DNA aligns better with TRBJ2-7, so the J call may be wrong. The clonotype originates from a man aged 80 or over in good health. CDR3 residues: CAWSVKLFSYEQYF. The DNA for the CDR3 is TGTGCCTGGAGTGTGAAGCTATTCAGCTACGAGCAGTACTTC.